This T cell receptor beta chain derives from a study of blood T cell repertoires in COVID-19. Study information: The study drew acute and convalescent COVID-19 samples from the United States, Italy and Spain.

In germline, CDR1 is SGHAT, CDR2 FQNNGV. The germline V and J ends were trimmed by 4 bases and 2 bases, with 9 bases remaining between them. This CDR3 comprises 14 residues. Assay used: immunoSEQ multiplex PCR; TCRdb lists only in-frame clones, some missing. The repertoire consists of about 360,000 clones, with about 87% occurring once and the leading ten covering about 1.5%. The cohort comprised adults aged about 18 to 90 years residing in around 25 US areas. This TCR was sampled from a man aged 25 to 40 who had recovered from COVID-19. The source material was PBMCs or T cells enriched from blood (not recorded which). This sequence joins TRBV11-2 and TRBJ1-5; D possibly corresponds to TRBD1 (5 bases). For the CDR3, the DNA is TGTGCCAGCAGCTCAGGGTTGGGCAATCAGCCCCAGCATTTT. Amino acid sequence: CASSSGLGNQPQHF.